Sequencing of this TCR beta chain was carried out in a study of T cells in Graves' hyperthyroidism and ophthalmopathy. RNA transcripts gave rise to amplified TCR beta CDR3 regions. Initially, a first-round RT-PCR of the TCR CDR3 employed the HTBI primer set. In TCRdb, the multiplex PCR reads were re-called with MiXCR into one record per CDR3 protein. The sample includes some 580,000 distinct CDR3 sequences, approximately 16% seen only once; the top ten take more than 3%. This clonotype was seen a handful of times. No antigen is known for it. General study results and limits: In the blood, most expanded thyroid clonotypes above 0.001 appeared as well.

This sequence was found in a woman between 35 and 50 years old with Graves' ophthalmopathy. Input material: blood.

The CDR3 loop is CASSLNDRPWTQYF. The CDR3, as DNA: TGTGCCAGCAGTTTGAACGACAGGCCGTGGACCCAGTACTTC. This chain links TRBV12-3 or TRBV12-4 with TRBJ2-5; D perhaps matches TRBD1 (6 bases). Trimming removed 3 bases at V and 7 bases at J, with 15 bases between. The CDR3 totals 14 residues.